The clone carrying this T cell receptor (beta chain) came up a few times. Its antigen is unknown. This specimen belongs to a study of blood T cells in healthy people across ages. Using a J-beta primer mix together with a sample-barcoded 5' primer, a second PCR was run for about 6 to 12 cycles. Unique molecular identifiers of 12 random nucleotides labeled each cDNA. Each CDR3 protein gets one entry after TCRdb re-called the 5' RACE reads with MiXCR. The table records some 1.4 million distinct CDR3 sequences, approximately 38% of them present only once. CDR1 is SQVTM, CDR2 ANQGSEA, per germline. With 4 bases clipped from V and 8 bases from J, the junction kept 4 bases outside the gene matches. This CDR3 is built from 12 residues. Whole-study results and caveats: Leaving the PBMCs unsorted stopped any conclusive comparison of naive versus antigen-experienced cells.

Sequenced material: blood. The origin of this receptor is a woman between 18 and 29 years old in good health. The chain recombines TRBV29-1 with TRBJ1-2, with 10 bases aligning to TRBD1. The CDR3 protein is CSVAGQGYGYTF. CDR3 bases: TGCAGCGTTGCGGGACAGGGGTACGGCTACACCTTC.